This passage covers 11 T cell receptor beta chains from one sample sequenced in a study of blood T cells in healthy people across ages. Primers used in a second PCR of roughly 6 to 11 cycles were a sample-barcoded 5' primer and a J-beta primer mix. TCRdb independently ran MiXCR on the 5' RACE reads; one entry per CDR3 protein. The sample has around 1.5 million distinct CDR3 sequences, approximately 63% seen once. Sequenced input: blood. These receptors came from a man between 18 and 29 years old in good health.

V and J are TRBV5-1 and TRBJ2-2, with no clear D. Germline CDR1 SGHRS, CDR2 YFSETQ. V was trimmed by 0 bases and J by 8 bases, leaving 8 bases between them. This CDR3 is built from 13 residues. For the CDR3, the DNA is TGCGCCAGCAGCTTGGATCAAGGGGGGGAGCTGTTTTTT. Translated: CASSLDQGGELFF.

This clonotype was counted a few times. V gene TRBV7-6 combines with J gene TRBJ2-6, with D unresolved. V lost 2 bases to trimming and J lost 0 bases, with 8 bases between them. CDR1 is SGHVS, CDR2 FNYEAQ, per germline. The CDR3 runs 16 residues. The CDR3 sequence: CASSLTQSSGANVLTF. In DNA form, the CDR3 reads TGTGCCAGCAGCTTAACCCAGAGCTCTGGGGCCAACGTCCTGACTTTC.

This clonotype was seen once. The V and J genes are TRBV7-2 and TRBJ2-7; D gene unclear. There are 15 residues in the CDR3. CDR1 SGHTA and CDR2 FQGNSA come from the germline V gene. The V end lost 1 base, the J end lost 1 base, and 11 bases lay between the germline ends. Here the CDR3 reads CASSLEWVTSYEQYF. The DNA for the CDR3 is TGTGCCAGCAGCTTAGAGTGGGTCACTTCCTACGAGCAGTACTTC.

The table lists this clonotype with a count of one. CDR3 in DNA: TGTGCCAGCAGTTTCGCGGAGACTAACTATGGCTACACCTTC. It is translated as CASSFAETNYGYTF. The chain carries TRBV27 and TRBJ1-2; D is undetermined. V lost 3 bases to trimming and J lost 0 bases, with 8 bases between them. Germline CDR1 and CDR2: MNHEY and SMNVEV (reference sequence). CDR3 length equals 14 residues.

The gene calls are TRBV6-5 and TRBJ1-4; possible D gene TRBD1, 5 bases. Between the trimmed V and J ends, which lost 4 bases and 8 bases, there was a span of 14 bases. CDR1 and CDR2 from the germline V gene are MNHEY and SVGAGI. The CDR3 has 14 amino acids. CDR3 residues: CASSLSGTWEKLFF. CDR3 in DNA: TGTGCCAGCAGTTTGTCCGGGACGTGGGAAAAACTGTTTTTT.

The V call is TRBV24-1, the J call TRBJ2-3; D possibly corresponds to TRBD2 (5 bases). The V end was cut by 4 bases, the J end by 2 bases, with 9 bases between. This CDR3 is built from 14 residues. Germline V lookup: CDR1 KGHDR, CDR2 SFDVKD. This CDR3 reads CATSEPDYTDTQYF. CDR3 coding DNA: TGTGCCACCAGTGAACCAGACTACACAGATACGCAGTATTTT.

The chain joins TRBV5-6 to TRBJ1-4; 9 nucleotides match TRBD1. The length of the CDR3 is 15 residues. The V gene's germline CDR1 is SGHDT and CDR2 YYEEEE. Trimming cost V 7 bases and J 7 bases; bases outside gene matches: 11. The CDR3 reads CASQEYPGQGEKLFF. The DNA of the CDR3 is TGTGCCAGCCAGGAGTATCCGGGACAGGGTGAAAAACTGTTTTTT.

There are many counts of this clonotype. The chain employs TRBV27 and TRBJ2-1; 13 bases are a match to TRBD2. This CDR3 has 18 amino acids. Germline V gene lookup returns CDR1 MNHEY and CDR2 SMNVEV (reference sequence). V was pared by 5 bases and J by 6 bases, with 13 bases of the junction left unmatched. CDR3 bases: TGTGCCAGCAGTCCCCTTTCCATGACTAGCGGGAGGTTCAATGAGCAGTTCTTC. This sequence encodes CASSPLSMTSGRFNEQFF.

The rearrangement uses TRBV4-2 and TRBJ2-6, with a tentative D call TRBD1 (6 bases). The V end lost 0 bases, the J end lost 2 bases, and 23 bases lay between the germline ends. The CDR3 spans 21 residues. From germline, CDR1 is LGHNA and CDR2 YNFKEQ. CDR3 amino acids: CASSQDTGRGTSRTGANVLTF. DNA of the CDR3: TGTGCCAGCAGCCAAGATACAGGGAGAGGGACATCCAGGACTGGGGCCAACGTCCTGACTTTC.

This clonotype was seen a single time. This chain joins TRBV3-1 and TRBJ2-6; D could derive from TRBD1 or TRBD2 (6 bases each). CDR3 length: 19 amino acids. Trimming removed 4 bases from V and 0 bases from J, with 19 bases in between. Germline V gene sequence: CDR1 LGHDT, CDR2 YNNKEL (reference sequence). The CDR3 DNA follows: TGTGCCAGCAGCCTACGTGCGGGACAACTACACTCTGGGGCCAACGTCCTGACTTTC. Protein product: CASSLRAGQLHSGANVLTF.

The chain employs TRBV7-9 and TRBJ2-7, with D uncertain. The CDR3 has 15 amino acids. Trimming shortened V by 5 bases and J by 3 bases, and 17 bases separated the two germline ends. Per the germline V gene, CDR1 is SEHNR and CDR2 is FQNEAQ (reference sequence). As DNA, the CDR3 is TGTGCCAGCAGCCAAAGCGTAGAGCCTTACTACGAGCAGTACTTC. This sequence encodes CASSQSVEPYYEQYF.